The 14 T cell receptor beta chains presented below share a single source sample, sequenced in a study of shared clonotypes between healthy human individuals. Generated by immunoSEQ multiplex PCR, the TCRdb table keeps only in-frame clones and is missing some. Of about a million clones in the sample, around 75% are singletons; the top ten hold roughly 1.5%. Sequences were obtained from memory CD4+ T cells sorted from blood. Subset: CD45RA-negative fraction. These receptors were collected from a man between 18 and 35 years old in good health.

The J gene is TRBJ2-3, the V gene TRBV5-5; the D gene is possibly TRBD2 (5 bases). The germline CDR1 and CDR2 sequences are SGHKS and YYEKEE (reference sequence). The CDR3 spans 14 residues. The germline V and J ends were trimmed by 4 bases and 1 base, with 10 bases remaining between them. The CDR3 reads CASSQWTGTDTQYF. CDR3 bases: TGTGCCAGCAGCCAGTGGACTGGCACAGATACGCAGTATTTT.

The chain is built from TRBV6-1 and TRBJ2-7, with TRBD2 identical over 9 bases. Trimming removed 7 bases from V and 1 base from J; junction bases left unmatched: 8. This CDR3 spans 15 amino acids. The germline V gene encodes CDR1 MNHNS and CDR2 SASEGT. The CDR3 spells CASTRAGGVSYEQYF. The CDR3 coding sequence is TGTGCCAGCACCCGAGCGGGGGGTGTATCCTACGAGCAGTACTTC.

The chain employs TRBV11-2 and TRBJ2-1; 9 bases fit TRBD1. The V and J ends lost 1 base and 4 bases, in that order; junction bases with no gene match: 2. This CDR3 has 15 amino acids. Germline values: CDR1 SGHAT, CDR2 FQNNGV. The CDR3 protein is CASSLGGTGYNEQFF. The CDR3 DNA follows: TGTGCCAGCAGCTTAGGAGGGACAGGGTACAATGAGCAGTTCTTC.

This clone appeared many times. The genes are TRBV28 and TRBJ1-2; D uncertain. The CDR3 covers 11 residues. Per the germline V gene, CDR1 is MDHEN and CDR2 is SYDVKM. Trimming removed 7 bases from V and 8 bases from J, with 11 bases in between. The CDR3: CASTHIGGYTF. The CDR3 nucleotides read TGTGCCAGCACCCACATTGGGGGCTACACCTTC.

This rearrangement joins TRBV28 to TRBJ1-1, with D possibly being TRBD1 (6 bases). V was shortened by 4 bases and J by 0 bases, with 15 bases between the two germline ends. Germline V gives CDR1 MDHEN, CDR2 SYDVKM. The CDR3 extends over 16 amino acids. The CDR3 DNA is TGTGCCAGCAGTTCCCCACAGGGAGCTATGAACACTGAAGCTTTCTTT. Amino acids: CASSSPQGAMNTEAFF.

The chain carries TRBV6-6 and TRBJ2-7; D might be TRBD1 (6 bases). Germline V gives CDR1 MNHNY, CDR2 SVGAGI (reference sequence). The CDR3 spans 12 residues. V lost 6 bases, J lost 5 bases, and 11 bases lay in between. The CDR3 DNA reads TGTGCCAGCAGGCCGACAGGAAACGAGCAGTACTTC. Its protein is CASRPTGNEQYF.

Remarks on this clone: This sample includes further DNA sequences coding for the same CDR3. The rearrangement joins TRBV2 to TRBJ2-5; 9 positions agree with TRBD1. V was pared by 5 bases and J by 2 bases, with 3 bases of the junction left unmatched. This CDR3 region has 14 residues. From germline, CDR1 is SNHLY and CDR2 FYNNEI. CDR3 residues: CASSPDRGQETQYF. CDR3 DNA: TGTGCCAGCAGTCCCGACAGGGGGCAAGAGACCCAGTACTTC.

The gene calls are TRBV14 and TRBJ1-1; D remains ambiguous. This CDR3 has 14 residues. V dropped 0 bases and J dropped 10 bases, with 15 bases sitting between them. Germline CDR1 is SGHDN and CDR2 is FVKESK. CDR3 bases: TGTGCCAGCAGCCAAGATCTCGCTTGGGCAGGAGCTTTCTTT. Translating it yields CASSQDLAWAGAFF.

The V gene is TRBV7-9, the J gene TRBJ2-3; 10 nucleotides line up with TRBD2. The length of the CDR3 is 17 residues. V lost 6 bases and J lost 4; bases outside the gene matches: 13. The V gene's germline CDR1 is SEHNR and CDR2 FQNEAQ (reference sequence). CDR3 coding DNA: TGTGCCAGCAGTCCTTCAATAGCGGGGGGCCAATCAGATACGCAGTATTTT. Translated: CASSPSIAGGQSDTQYF.

The rearrangement links TRBV27 to TRBJ2-7; 7 nucleotides line up with TRBD1. Looked up from germline, CDR1 is MNHEY and CDR2 is SMNVEV (reference sequence). J gave up 2 bases and V 6 bases, and 10 bases lay outside the gene matches. The CDR3 length is 15 residues. The CDR3 is CASSHRGSGAYEQYF. CDR3 in DNA: TGTGCCAGCAGCCACAGGGGCTCAGGAGCCTACGAGCAGTACTTC.

The chain has TRBV7-9 and TRBJ1-5; 8 nucleotides align to TRBD1. The trim removed 5 bases at V and 0 bases at J, leaving 3 bases unmatched. This CDR3 has 15 residues. Germline CDR1 and CDR2: SEHNR and FQNEAQ (reference sequence). The CDR3 spells CASSPQGDSNQPQHF. In DNA form, the CDR3 reads TGTGCCAGCAGCCCACAGGGGGATAGCAATCAGCCCCAGCATTTT.

As regards this clone: A read error may be the cause here, since a much bigger clone is one base away. Within the sample, other DNA sequences also encode this same CDR3. The chain combines TRBV4-2 with TRBJ1-4; D unresolved. The CDR3 extends over 18 amino acids. V dropped 1 base and J dropped 5 bases, with 20 bases sitting between them. In germline, CDR1 is LGHNA, CDR2 YNFKEQ. CDR3 sequence: CASSQARGTALGNEKLFF. The CDR3 DNA follows: TGTGCCAGCAGCCAAGCCCGGGGAACGGCACTGGGGAATGAAAAACTGTTTTTT.

This clone was detected a few times. J is TRBJ1-2 and V is TRBV4-1; D uncertain. Deletions cut 0 bases from V and 8 bases from J, with 7 bases between. Germline-derived CDR1 and CDR2 are MGHRA and YSYEKL. This CDR3 is built from 12 residues. The CDR3 DNA sequence: TGCGCCAGCAGCCAAGATACTCGGGGCTACACCTTC. It specifies CASSQDTRGYTF.

This chain uses TRBV6-6 with TRBJ1-2, with no clear D. V was clipped by 8 bases and J by 7 bases, with 14 bases between them. Germline assignment: CDR1 MNHNY and CDR2 SVGAGI (reference sequence). The CDR3 consists of 12 residues. The CDR3 loop is CASSSVAFGYTF. In nucleotides, the CDR3 is TGTGCCAGCTCTTCGGTGGCGTTTGGCTACACCTTC.